This T cell receptor beta chain was identified during a study of T cell responses to AZD1222 COVID-19 vaccine (dated by TCRdb to about 2021). Turning to the overall study: AZD1222 recipients whose second dose came at about 4 weeks and those whose second dose came at about 12 weeks were combined into one group, since spike-specific TCR depth and breadth did not differ between the two schedules. A total of 233 trial participants underwent TCR sequencing, of whom about 200 had received two doses of AZD1222 and 26 had received two doses of the MenACWY control vaccine. Trial participants were enrolled into age subgroups of 18-55, 56-69 and 70-plus years, which contained around 140, 26 and 57 TCR-sequenced participants, respectively.

The paper's findings and limits, for the study overall: Epitopes outside the regions mutated in the B.1.351 and B.1.1.7 variants were reportedly recognized by nearly half of the unique spike-specific TCRs. In the small 56-69-year group, the increase in depth fell short of significance, most likely because of low power. Participants were mostly white British, with more females than males. The authors suggested clonal diversity may have been underestimated. A significant rise in spike-specific TCR breadth and depth was observed after two AZD1222 doses relative to day 0 and relative to MenACWY recipients. Only five to seven AZD1222 recipients were SARS-CoV-2 seropositive at baseline, limiting conclusions about previously exposed vaccinees. Because no samples from the day 14 peak response were available, repertoires could be characterized only after the peak T cell response. Vaccine-associated CD4 TCRs spanned the whole spike protein, with dominant responses in regions 160-218 and 743-854.

The CDR3 regions of human TCRbeta chains were analyzed by immunosequencing. The published analysis was carried out like this. TCRs in the repertoires were compared against a reference library of SARS-CoV-2-specific TCRs that had been generated with the MIRA antigen-specificity platform. Breadth meant the fraction of unique TCRs that were SARS-CoV-2-associated, whereas depth meant the fraction of total T cells that were SARS-CoV-2-associated. Using the MIRA data, each spike-specific TCR was assigned both to the spike region to which the TCR was reactive and to a CD4 or CD8 class. Log10-transformed breadth and depth values were compared by one-way ANOVA with Sidak's multiple comparisons tests. This immuneACCESS table, as held by TCRdb, lists in-frame sequences with V and J called but not all clones. Of the missing ones, under half trace to an unresolved V gene in checked studies; the others have no known cause. D and trimming were read from the DNA, whereas the V and J calls and clone size are those reported in that table. The sample profile shows roughly 140,000 clones; 91% of them were found once. 5% of the sample goes to the ten largest clones.

About this clone itself: The antigen it recognizes is unknown. Base qualities are not at hand, and no much larger clone is one base apart.

The intended sense of this specimen's time point label: baseline before first vaccination. The vaccinee samples were drawn from two UK trials, COV001 and COV002, one of which was a single-blind randomized controlled phase 2/3 trial testing AZD1222 (ChAdOx1 nCoV-19) in healthy adults. For TCRbeta chain sequencing, PBMC samples were collected from trial participants at day 0 and at day 28 after the second dose. There are 16 amino acids in the CDR3, from cysteine to phenylalanine inclusive. Of all the DNA, just the CDR3 is kept, 48 bases in frame from base 1. The V end loses 8 bases and the J end loses 4 bases, and a stretch of 23 bases separates them. CDR1 LNHNV and CDR2 YYDKDF were looked up in the germline V gene (reference sequence).

Recombination linked TRBV15 to TRBJ2-5; the D gene could be TRBD1 or TRBD2, each one agreeing over 5 bases. The starting material was peripheral blood, obtained on day 0 of AZD1222 vaccination. The origin of this receptor is an adult in good health. The DNA sequence follows: TGTGCCACCTCAGACGGGGACCGGGATTTAGGAGAGACCCAGTACTTC. This yields the protein CATSDGDRDLGETQYF.